These T cell receptor beta chains were read from a single sample in a study of blood T cell repertoires in COVID-19. TCRdb's table, derived via immunoSEQ multiplex PCR, lists solely in-frame clones and lacks some. The data show roughly 140,000 clones, approximately 86% seen once. Input material: peripheral blood. The receptors were sampled from a man in his 70s with acute or convalescent COVID-19. Both conserved end residues are part of each CDR3. D genes are given only for firm matches. The size field is filled for only some rows; it gives once, few, many or a size class.

TRBJ2-7,TRBV9,TRBD2,16,NA,TGTGCCAGCAGCGTAGACTTCGGGACTAGAAACGGCGAGCAGTACTTC,CASSVDFGTRNGEQYF
TRBJ2-5,TRBV5-5,TRBD2,16,NA,TGTGCCAGCAGCTTGGCGACTAGCGGGAGGAAGGAGACCCAGTACTTC,CASSLATSGRKETQYF
TRBJ2-3,TRBV5-1,NA,14,few,TGCGCCAGCAGCTCCGCAGGAAGCACAGATACGCAGTATTTT,CASSSAGSTDTQYF
TRBJ2-1,TRBV5-1,TRBD2,15,NA,TGCGCCAGCAGCGCGACTAGCGGGAACTACAATGAGCAGTTCTTC,CASSATSGNYNEQFF
TRBJ2-4,TRBV6-1,NA,14,NA,TGTGCCAGCACCGATAGGCAGCGGCCTAACATTCAGTACTTC,CASTDRQRPNIQYF
TRBJ1-1,TRBV28,TRBD1,13,NA,TGTGCCAGCAGTTCCTCCGACAGGGTTGAAGCTTTCTTT,CASSSSDRVEAFF
TRBJ2-1,TRBV9,TRBD2,16,once,TGTGCCAGCAGCGTAGGCGGGAGTGGGTCCTACAATGAGCAGTTCTTC,CASSVGGSGSYNEQFF
TRBJ1-3,TRBV4-2,TRBD1,15,once,TGTGCCAGCAGCAAAGGGACAGGCTCTGGAAACACCATATATTTT,CASSKGTGSGNTIYF
TRBJ1-1,TRBV28,TRBD1,15,NA,TGTGCCAGCATTCCCGGGACAGTAGTATACACTGAAGCTTTCTTT,CASIPGTVVYTEAFF
TRBJ2-7,TRBV4-2,NA,14,NA,TGTGCCAGCAGCCAGGAGGGGCGCGGAGACGAGCAGTACTTC,CASSQEGRGDEQYF
TRBJ1-5,TRBV7-2,NA,13,NA,TGTGCCAGCAGCCCTAGCTGGAATCAGCCCCAGCATTTT,CASSPSWNQPQHF
TRBJ1-2,TRBV5-5,TRBD1,16,NA,TGTGCCAGCAGCTTGGGACAGGGGATGACTAACTATGGCTACACCTTC,CASSLGQGMTNYGYTF
TRBJ1-4,TRBV5-4,NA,15,NA,TGTGCCAGCAGCTTGGGCAGGGTCGGGACAGAAAAACTGTTTTTT,CASSLGRVGTEKLFF
TRBJ2-2,TRBV11-3,NA,14,NA,TGTGCCAGCAGCTTAGGGAGGGCGGACGGGGAGCTGTTTTTT,CASSLGRADGELFF
TRBJ1-2,TRBV28,NA,13,NA,TGTGCCAGCAGTTTATGGACAGTTGGAGGCTACACCTTC,CASSLWTVGGYTF
TRBJ2-7,TRBV18,NA,12,once,TGTGCCAGCTCTGCGGACAGCTACGAGCAGTACTTC,CASSADSYEQYF
TRBJ2-7,TRBV7-8,TRBD1,16,NA,TGTGCCAGCAGCTTAGGCGGGACAGGGGGCTCCTACGAGCAGTACTTC,CASSLGGTGGSYEQYF
TRBJ2-5,TRBV3-1/TRBV3-2,TRBD2,17,NA,TGTGCCAGCAGCCAAGTCGGCGGAAGCGGGGCCCAAGAGACCCAGTACTTC,CASSQVGGSGAQETQYF
TRBJ2-5,TRBV28,NA,14,NA,TGTGCCAGCAGTTTTACGCGGGAAGGGGAGACCCAGTACTTC,CASSFTREGETQYF
TRBJ2-5,TRBV2,NA,14,NA,TGTGCCAGCAGGATTTCACCGCTCAGAGAGACCCAGTACTTC,CASRISPLRETQYF
TRBJ2-7,TRBV7-9,TRBD2,14,NA,TGTGCCAGCAGCTTAGCGTTGGGAGGGGACGAGCAGTACTTC,CASSLALGGDEQYF
TRBJ1-2,TRBV3-1/TRBV3-2,NA,14,NA,TGTGCCAGCAGCCAAGAGGCCAGGTCGGGAGGCTACACCTTC,CASSQEARSGGYTF
TRBJ1-1,TRBV28,TRBD1,14,NA,TGTGCCAGCGATAGGGGGCAGGGGAACACTGAAGCTTTCTTT,CASDRGQGNTEAFF
TRBJ1-6,TRBV5-1,NA,14,NA,TGCGCCAGCAGCCTCACAGGGTTGGATTCACCCCTCCACTTT,CASSLTGLDSPLHF
TRBJ1-2,TRBV7-2,TRBD1,14,NA,TGTGCCAGCAGCGCCGACAGGGGGCCAAATGGCTACACCTTC,CASSADRGPNGYTF
TRBJ2-1,TRBV28,TRBD2,14,NA,TGTGCCAGCAGTCCCGGACTAGTGGGTAATGAGCAGTTCTTC,CASSPGLVGNEQFF
TRBJ2-3,TRBV7-3,TRBD2,15,NA,TGTGCCAGCAGCCAAACCGGGACTAGATCGGATACGCAGTATTTT,CASSQTGTRSDTQYF
TRBJ2-2,TRBV9,TRBD2,15,few,TGTGCCAGCAGCCTTAGCGGGAGCGGGGTCGGGGAGCTGTTTTTT,CASSLSGSGVGELFF
TRBJ2-5,TRBV5-4,TRBD1,14,NA,TGTGCCAGCAGCCCCGGGACAGCTCAAGAGACCCAGTACTTC,CASSPGTAQETQYF
TRBJ2-1,TRBV19,TRBD2,14,NA,TGTGCCAGTAGTATAGGGACTAGCTCCAATGAGCAGTTCTTC,CASSIGTSSNEQFF
TRBJ2-7,TRBV6-9,TRBD2,15,NA,TGTGCCAGCAGTTATAAGGGAGCGGGAGTCTACGAGCAGTACTTC,CASSYKGAGVYEQYF
TRBJ2-5,TRBV12-5,NA,11,NA,TGTGCTAGTGGTATACAAGAGACCCAGTACTTC,CASGIQETQYF
TRBJ1-4,TRBV6-6,NA,14,NA,TGTGCCAGCAAACGGGGGGCGTTTAATGAAAAACTGTTTTTT,CASKRGAFNEKLFF
TRBJ1-2,TRBV6-6,TRBD1,15,NA,TGTGCCAGCAGTCTTCTCGGACAGGCTCCTTATGGCTACACCTTC,CASSLLGQAPYGYTF
TRBJ1-6,TRBV27,TRBD1,13,NA,TGTGCCAGCAGTCCACGGGACAGGTTAACCCTCCACTTT,CASSPRDRLTLHF
TRBJ2-7,TRBV28,TRBD2,15,NA,TGTGCCAGCACCCCCGGTGGGACTAGCAGTTACGAGCAGTACTTC,CASTPGGTSSYEQYF
TRBJ2-2,TRBV10-3,NA,16,NA,TGTGCCATCAGTGAGAGGAGGGGATCGAACACCGGGGAGCTGTTTTTT,CAISERRGSNTGELFF
TRBJ2-4,TRBV11-2,TRBD1,15,NA,TGTGCCAGCACCACAGGGGGCTACCGCAAAAACATTCAGTACTTC,CASTTGGYRKNIQYF
TRBJ1-4,TRBV6-5,NA,14,NA,TGTGCCAGCAGTTACGGGCCGGGGGATGAAAAACTGTTTTTT,CASSYGPGDEKLFF
TRBJ2-4,TRBV30,TRBD1,12,NA,TGTGCCTGGAGCCCACAGGGGTCCATTCAGTACTTC,CAWSPQGSIQYF
TRBJ2-7,TRBV5-1,NA,14,NA,TGCGCCAGCAGCGTGGCTGGGGCCCCTTACGAGCAGTACTTC,CASSVAGAPYEQYF
TRBJ1-6,TRBV7-2,NA,15,NA,TGTGCCAGCAGCTTAGCTTGGGGAGGGAATTCACCCCTCCACTTT,CASSLAWGGNSPLHF
TRBJ2-7,TRBV5-8,NA,13,NA,TGTGCCAGCAGCTTGAGTAGTAGTGGCGAGCAGTACTTC,CASSLSSSGEQYF
TRBJ2-3,TRBV5-1,TRBD2,15,NA,TGCGCCAGCAGGGACCCTAGCGGGAGCCCAGATACGCAGTATTTT,CASRDPSGSPDTQYF
TRBJ2-1,TRBV4-3,NA,15,few,TGCGCCAGCAGCCAATGGTACAGGGTCGACAATGAGCAGTTCTTC,CASSQWYRVDNEQFF
TRBJ1-2,TRBV4-1,TRBD1,15,NA,TGCGCCAGCAGCCTTGAGGGACAGGGGGCAAGGGGCTACACCTTC,CASSLEGQGARGYTF
TRBJ2-5,TRBV7-9,TRBD1,16,NA,TGTGCCAGCAGCTCAGGGGACAGGGGGCTTAGAGAGACCCAGTACTTC,CASSSGDRGLRETQYF
TRBJ2-7,TRBV7-2,TRBD2,16,NA,TGTGCCAGCAGCTTAGGTCCGGGGGGTCCTTCCTACGAGCAGTACTTC,CASSLGPGGPSYEQYF
TRBJ1-1,TRBV6-2/TRBV6-3,NA,12,NA,TGTGCCAGCAGTTATGAGGATGGCCAAGCTTTCTTT,CASSYEDGQAFF
TRBJ2-7,TRBV7-9,NA,11,NA,TGTGCCAGCAGCTCGTACTACGAGCAGTACTTC,CASSSYYEQYF
TRBJ2-7,TRBV6-1,NA,12,NA,TGTGCCAGCAGTGAAATCGGCTACGAGCAGTACTTC,CASSEIGYEQYF
TRBJ2-1,TRBV11-3,TRBD2,15,NA,TGTGCCAGCAGCCCGGGACTAGCGGGAAGGAATGAGCAGTTCTTC,CASSPGLAGRNEQFF